This T cell receptor beta chain comes out of a study of T cell repertoires in cytomegalovirus infection. In the study overall: Evidence of both CMV infection and a matching HLA type came from public TCR beta signatures.

TCRdb reprocessed the reads via MiXCR and lists one record per CDR3 protein. This repertoire shows approximately 470,000 distinct CDR3 sequences, about 42% found once; its top ten account for 35% to 50%. To note about this clonotype: Its antigen is not known.

The source is a human donor in good health (CMV status not recorded). Some clones in this sample may be carry-over from other donors' samples. The source was cultured PBMCs, collected from culture after CMV antigen stimulation.

CDR3 amino acids: CSAQRARRGFEQYF. The CDR3 bases are TGCAGTGCTCAGAGGGCCCGACGAGGGTTCGAGCAGTACTTC. This chain joins TRBV20-1 and TRBJ2-7; D is perhaps TRBD2 (5 bases). CDR1 is DFQATT and CDR2 is SNEGSKA in the germline V gene (reference sequence). The CDR3 covers 14 residues. The V end lost 5 bases, the J end lost 6 bases, and 20 bases lay between the germline ends.